The clone carrying this T cell receptor beta chain was found a few times. This sample was taken from a study of blood T cell repertoires in COVID-19. J lost 0 bases, V lost 1 base, and 5 bases had no gene match. Germline values: CDR1 MNHEY, CDR2 SVGEGT. The CDR3 has 17 amino acids. The method was immunoSEQ multiplex PCR; TCRdb's version includes in-frame clones alone and lacks a portion of them. The data hold tens of thousands of clones, with about 81% observed a single time. The gene calls are TRBV6-2 or TRBV6-3 and TRBJ2-7, with TRBD2 matching over 11 bases. The sequenced sample consisted of peripheral blood. The source of this sequence is a human donor in a cohort sampled during active COVID-19. The CDR3 sequence: CASSYWLAGGVSYEQYF. The DNA for the CDR3 is TGTGCCAGCAGTTACTGGCTAGCGGGAGGCGTCTCCTACGAGCAGTACTTC.